Listed below are T cell receptor beta chains from one sample, sequenced in a study of T cells in Graves' hyperthyroidism and ophthalmopathy. TCRdb processed the multiplex PCR reads anew with MiXCR; each CDR3 protein has one entry. This table holds 270,000 or so distinct CDR3 sequences, about 25% found once. The sample taken for sequencing was blood. Every receptor here comes from a man between 35 and 55 years old with Graves' hyperthyroidism that later progressed to Graves' ophthalmopathy. Each CDR3 is given with its conserved first and last residue. A D gene is named only where the DNA matches it firmly. Clone size, where shown, is once, few, many, or a class for clones that have expanded.

clone_size: -
v_call: TRBV12-3/TRBV12-4
j_call: TRBJ2-7
d_call: TRBD2
cdr3_aa: CASSLIAGGIHEQYF
cdr3_nt: TGTGCCAGCAGTTTGATCGCGGGAGGGATCCACGAGCAGTACTTC

clone_size: -
v_call: TRBV7-1
j_call: TRBJ2-2
d_call: -
cdr3_aa: CASSSPTRTNVANTGELFF
cdr3_nt: TGTGCCAGCAGCTCACCCACTCGGACTAACGTTGCGAACACCGGGGAGCTGTTTTTT

clone_size: many
v_call: TRBV12-3/TRBV12-4
j_call: TRBJ2-7
d_call: -
cdr3_aa: CASGDEQYF
cdr3_nt: TGTGCCAGCGGGGACGAGCAGTACTTC

clone_size: many
v_call: TRBV20-1
j_call: TRBJ2-5
d_call: TRBD2
cdr3_aa: CSARVYSGLAGETQYF
cdr3_nt: TGCAGTGCTAGAGTATATAGCGGACTAGCGGGAGAGACCCAGTACTTC

clone_size: many
v_call: TRBV7-9
j_call: TRBJ2-7
d_call: TRBD2
cdr3_aa: CASSPEGLEQYF
cdr3_nt: TGTGCCAGCAGCCCCGAGGGACTAGAGCAGTACTTC

clone_size: many
v_call: TRBV15
j_call: TRBJ2-7
d_call: -
cdr3_aa: CATSRESWLVGSYEQYF
cdr3_nt: TGTGCCACCAGCAGAGAATCATGGCTAGTCGGTTCCTACGAGCAGTACTTC

clone_size: -
v_call: TRBV20-1
j_call: TRBJ2-2
d_call: -
cdr3_aa: CSAWGEGTGELFF
cdr3_nt: -

clone_size: many
v_call: TRBV18
j_call: TRBJ2-2
d_call: -
cdr3_aa: CASSPPPTYTGELFF
cdr3_nt: TGTGCCAGCTCACCACCTCCCACATACACCGGGGAGCTGTTTTTT

clone_size: many
v_call: TRBV7-2
j_call: TRBJ2-7
d_call: TRBD1
cdr3_aa: CASSEGQFYEQYF
cdr3_nt: TGTGCCAGCAGTGAGGGACAGTTCTACGAGCAGTACTTC

clone_size: -
v_call: TRBV7-2
j_call: TRBJ2-5
d_call: -
cdr3_aa: CASSLAGSETQYF
cdr3_nt: TGTGCCAGCAGCTTAGCTGGGTCGGAGACCCAGTACTTC

clone_size: -
v_call: TRBV28
j_call: TRBJ2-7
d_call: -
cdr3_aa: CASRGGQLNYEQYF
cdr3_nt: TGTGCCAGCAGGGGCGGACAGCTAAACTACGAGCAGTACTTC

clone_size: few
v_call: TRBV3-1
j_call: TRBJ1-1
d_call: -
cdr3_aa: CASSQERRSQISRGTEAFF
cdr3_nt: TGTGCCAGCAGCCAAGAAAGGCGCTCCCAGATATCAAGGGGAACTGAAGCTTTCTTT

clone_size: many
v_call: TRBV19
j_call: TRBJ2-7
d_call: TRBD2
cdr3_aa: CASSIGTSGTYEQYF
cdr3_nt: TGTGCCAGTAGTATTGGGACTAGCGGCACCTACGAGCAGTACTTC

clone_size: -
v_call: TRBV6-1
j_call: TRBJ1-1
d_call: -
cdr3_aa: CASSPRRTEAFF
cdr3_nt: TGTGCCAGCAGTCCTCGTCGCACTGAAGCTTTCTTT

clone_size: -
v_call: TRBV5-4
j_call: TRBJ2-7
d_call: -
cdr3_aa: CASSLSVAYEQYF
cdr3_nt: TGTGCCAGCAGCTTGAGTGTGGCCTACGAGCAGTACTTC

clone_size: many
v_call: TRBV20-1
j_call: TRBJ2-5
d_call: TRBD2
cdr3_aa: CSARDETSGSETQYF
cdr3_nt: TGCAGTGCTAGAGATGAAACTAGCGGGAGTGAGACCCAGTACTTC

clone_size: many
v_call: TRBV20-1
j_call: TRBJ2-5
d_call: -
cdr3_aa: CSARVTVLETQYF
cdr3_nt: TGCAGTGCTAGAGTTACAGTACTTGAGACCCAGTACTTC

clone_size: many
v_call: TRBV12-3/TRBV12-4
j_call: TRBJ2-7
d_call: TRBD1
cdr3_aa: CASSPLSAGGYEQYF
cdr3_nt: TGTGCCAGCAGTCCCTTATCTGCAGGGGGTTACGAGCAGTACTTC

clone_size: many
v_call: TRBV9
j_call: TRBJ1-3
d_call: TRBD1
cdr3_aa: CASSVDRTGSSGNTIYF
cdr3_nt: TGTGCCAGCAGCGTAGATAGGACAGGAAGCTCTGGAAACACCATATATTTT

clone_size: -
v_call: TRBV15
j_call: TRBJ1-1
d_call: -
cdr3_aa: CATQDSAIPEAFF
cdr3_nt: TGTGCCACCCAAGACAGCGCAATCCCTGAAGCTTTCTTT

clone_size: many
v_call: TRBV6-1
j_call: TRBJ1-5
d_call: -
cdr3_aa: CASSQTGGSNQPQHF
cdr3_nt: TGTGCCAGCAGCCAAACCGGGGGGAGCAATCAGCCCCAGCATTTT

clone_size: -
v_call: TRBV6-2/TRBV6-3
j_call: TRBJ2-6
d_call: -
cdr3_aa: CASSYRDTGANVLTF
cdr3_nt: TGTGCCAGCAGTTACCGGGACACTGGGGCCAACGTCCTGACTTTC

clone_size: many
v_call: TRBV11-2
j_call: TRBJ2-5
d_call: -
cdr3_aa: CASSFWGAETQYF
cdr3_nt: TGTGCCAGCAGCTTTTGGGGTGCAGAGACCCAGTACTTC

clone_size: few
v_call: TRBV6-5
j_call: TRBJ2-5
d_call: TRBD1
cdr3_aa: CASSRGQTDQETQYF
cdr3_nt: TGTGCCAGCAGTAGGGGACAGACAGACCAAGAGACCCAGTACTTC

clone_size: -
v_call: TRBV5-1
j_call: TRBJ1-1
d_call: -
cdr3_aa: CASSLKGYGTEAFF
cdr3_nt: TGCGCCAGCAGCTTGAAGGGGTACGGCACTGAAGCTTTCTTT

clone_size: -
v_call: TRBV7-2
j_call: TRBJ2-5
d_call: -
cdr3_aa: CASSLVARGRRETQYF
cdr3_nt: TGTGCCAGCAGCTTAGTAGCGCGGGGCCGGAGAGAGACCCAGTACTTC

clone_size: once
v_call: TRBV20-1
j_call: TRBJ2-5
d_call: TRBD2
cdr3_aa: CSAQSPLAEETQYF
cdr3_nt: TGCAGTGCTCAAAGTCCACTAGCGGAAGAGACCCAGTACTTC

clone_size: -
v_call: TRBV6-1
j_call: TRBJ2-7
d_call: -
cdr3_aa: CASRARGAYYEQYF
cdr3_nt: TGTGCCAGCAGGGCGAGAGGGGCTTACTACGAGCAGTACTTC

clone_size: -
v_call: TRBV27
j_call: TRBJ1-1
d_call: TRBD1
cdr3_aa: CASSQRQGGNTEAFF
cdr3_nt: TGTGCCAGCAGTCAGAGACAGGGCGGGAACACTGAAGCTTTCTTT

clone_size: many
v_call: TRBV6-5
j_call: TRBJ2-7
d_call: -
cdr3_aa: CASSYSRDEQYF
cdr3_nt: TGTGCCAGCAGTTACAGCAGGGACGAGCAGTACTTC

clone_size: few
v_call: TRBV5-1
j_call: TRBJ1-6
d_call: -
cdr3_aa: CASRLRPLNRDPMLGNSPLHF
cdr3_nt: TGCGCCAGCAGACTTAGACCCCTTAACCGGGACCCGATGTTGGGTAATTCACCCCTCCACTTT

clone_size: -
v_call: TRBV12-3/TRBV12-4
j_call: TRBJ2-4
d_call: -
cdr3_aa: CASSLVNMVIQYF
cdr3_nt: TGTGCCAGCAGTTTAGTGAATATGGTCATTCAGTACTTC

clone_size: many
v_call: TRBV27
j_call: TRBJ1-5
d_call: -
cdr3_aa: CASGTADQPQHF
cdr3_nt: TGTGCCAGCGGGACCGCCGATCAGCCCCAGCATTTT

clone_size: many
v_call: TRBV7-9
j_call: TRBJ2-7
d_call: -
cdr3_aa: CASSLFLYEQYF
cdr3_nt: TGTGCCAGCAGCTTATTCTTGTACGAGCAGTACTTC

clone_size: many
v_call: TRBV6-1
j_call: TRBJ1-2
d_call: -
cdr3_aa: CASSVESGGNYGYTF
cdr3_nt: TGTGCCAGCAGTGTTGAGTCCGGAGGTAACTATGGCTACACCTTC

clone_size: many
v_call: TRBV4-1
j_call: TRBJ2-7
d_call: -
cdr3_aa: CASSQLVTYEQYF
cdr3_nt: TGCGCCAGCAGCCAACTCGTTACCTACGAGCAGTACTTC

clone_size: -
v_call: TRBV20-1
j_call: TRBJ1-5
d_call: -
cdr3_aa: CSAHGGSNQPQHF
cdr3_nt: TGCAGTGCGCACGGGGGGAGCAATCAGCCCCAGCATTTT

clone_size: -
v_call: TRBV28
j_call: TRBJ2-7
d_call: TRBD1
cdr3_aa: CASSFLFPGTGSFPTSYEQYF
cdr3_nt: TGTGCCAGCAGTTTTTTGTTTCCAGGGACAGGGTCATTCCCCACTAGCTACGAGCAGTACTTC

clone_size: -
v_call: TRBV6-5
j_call: TRBJ2-5
d_call: -
cdr3_aa: CASSYSRGLAWETQYF
cdr3_nt: TGTGCCAGCAGTTACTCCCGAGGTTTAGCATGGGAGACCCAGTACTTC

clone_size: -
v_call: TRBV12-3/TRBV12-4
j_call: TRBJ1-2
d_call: -
cdr3_aa: CASSLTGTGHGYTF
cdr3_nt: TGTGCCAGCAGTTTGACTGGGACGGGCCATGGCTACACCTTC

clone_size: -
v_call: TRBV11-2
j_call: TRBJ1-1
d_call: -
cdr3_aa: CASSFRQPLTEAFF
cdr3_nt: TGTGCCAGCAGCTTTAGACAACCTCTCACTGAAGCTTTCTTT

clone_size: -
v_call: TRBV5-1
j_call: TRBJ2-7
d_call: -
cdr3_aa: CASSWGDRDEQYF
cdr3_nt: TGCGCCAGCAGCTGGGGGGACCGGGATGAGCAGTACTTC

clone_size: many
v_call: TRBV13
j_call: TRBJ2-5
d_call: -
cdr3_aa: CASSLWVEESEELLETQYF
cdr3_nt: TGTGCCAGCAGCTTATGGGTCGAGGAATCCGAAGAACTGTTAGAGACCCAGTACTTC